This TCR beta chain emerged from a study of CD8 T cells in Susac syndrome. From blood CD8+ and CD4+ T cells, TCR beta sequences were generated. The patients who served as multiple sclerosis controls were treatment-naive and had stable or active relapsing-remitting disease that fulfilled the revised McDonald criteria. Negative isolation yielded the CD8+ and CD4+ T cells, while FACS enriched the TEMRA cells. The CDR3 has 16 amino acids. Trimming shortened V by 5 bases and J by 4 bases, and 18 bases separated the two germline ends. Germline V CDR1 and CDR2: MNHEY, SMNVEV (reference sequence). Reverse transcription used about 0.5 to 1 ug RNA and random hexamers. TCRdb re-called the immunoSEQ multiplex PCR reads with MiXCR, one entry per CDR3 protein. The top ten clones hold approximately 0.13% of a sample with 200,000 to 250,000 distinct CDR3 sequences, roughly nine tenths of them seen once.

The specimen was CD8+ T cells from PBMCs. This receptor was taken from a human donor with multiple sclerosis. The V call is TRBV27, the J call TRBJ2-1, with D possibly TRBD2 on 7 matching bases. CDR3 amino acids: CASSPSGGPRYNEQFF. CDR3 nucleotides: TGTGCCAGCAGTCCCTCCGGGGGGCCCCGGTACAATGAGCAGTTCTTC.